Listed here are 26 T cell receptor beta chains from one sample, sequenced in a study of blood T cell repertoires in COVID-19. The method was immunoSEQ multiplex PCR; TCRdb's version includes in-frame clones alone and lacks a portion of them. The sample consists of 180,000 or so clones, about 84% of them appearing once. What was sequenced was peripheral blood. All receptors come from an older person with COVID-19, enrolled during active disease.

This rearrangement joins TRBV6-5 to TRBJ2-7; 7 bases map to TRBD1. The trim removed 7 bases at V and 2 bases at J, leaving 5 bases unmatched. The CDR3 is made up of 13 amino acids. Per the germline V gene, CDR1 is MNHEY and CDR2 is SVGAGI. The CDR3 bases are TGTGCCAGCAACCCGACAGGGACCTACGAGCAGTACTTC. Protein sequence: CASNPTGTYEQYF.

The chain combines TRBV18 with TRBJ2-2; possibly TRBD1 for D (5 bases). Germline CDR1 KGHSH, CDR2 LQKENI. The CDR3 is 15 residues long. V dropped 3 bases and J dropped 6 bases, with 14 bases sitting between them. The CDR3 sequence is CASSPRQIRAGELFF. The CDR3 coding sequence is TGTGCCAGCTCACCCAGACAAATCAGGGCCGGGGAGCTGTTTTTT.

V gene TRBV9 combines with J gene TRBJ2-3; TRBD1 is a possible D gene (6 bases). This CDR3 has 15 amino acids. Germline V CDR1 and CDR2: SGDLS, YYNGEE. The V end lost 0 bases, the J end lost 0 bases, and 8 bases lay between the germline ends. CDR3 nucleotide sequence: TGTGCCAGCAGCGTAGCAGGGGTCAGCACAGATACGCAGTATTTT. Its protein product is CASSVAGVSTDTQYF.

The gene calls are TRBV11-2 and TRBJ2-7; 9 nucleotides match TRBD2. The V gene end was trimmed by 4 bases and the J gene end by 12 bases; junction bases not matched to a gene: 13. The V gene's germline CDR1 is SGHAT and CDR2 FQNNGV. The CDR3 covers 14 residues. The CDR3 DNA follows: TGTGCCAGCAGCTCCCCGGGGGGCCTAGCGGGGAGGTACTTC. Its protein product is CASSSPGGLAGRYF.

The rearrangement uses TRBV7-8 and TRBJ1-1, with D possibly TRBD1 on 6 matching bases. CDR3 length equals 14 residues. Germline assignment: CDR1 SGHVS and CDR2 FQNEAQ. Trimming cost V 6 bases and J 1 base, with 12 bases left between them. The CDR3 loop is CASSTRGANTEAFF. In DNA, the CDR3 is TGTGCCAGCAGTACCAGGGGTGCGAACACTGAAGCTTTCTTT.

The CDR3 nucleotides are TGTGCCAGCAGCCAGGAGACTCAGGGACAAGGTTACGAGCAGTACTTC. Encoded protein: CASSQETQGQGYEQYF. V gene TRBV6-2 or TRBV6-3 combines with J gene TRBJ2-7, with D possibly matching TRBD1 (6 bases). This CDR3 has 16 amino acids. V lost 6 bases and J 4 bases, leaving 22 bases between the germline ends. In germline, CDR1 is MNHEY, CDR2 SVGEGT.

The V gene is TRBV15, the J gene TRBJ1-1; 7 nucleotides align to TRBD1. The germline V gene has CDR1 LNHNV and CDR2 YYDKDF (reference sequence). V lost 3 bases and J lost 2; bases outside the gene matches: 3. The CDR3 extends over 14 amino acids. DNA for the CDR3: TGTGCCACCAGCAGGGACAGGCCCAACACTGAAGCTTTCTTT. Protein product: CATSRDRPNTEAFF.

This clone has just a few counts. The chain couples TRBV24-1 to TRBJ2-7; the D is unclear. V was pared by 3 bases and J by 6 bases, with 17 bases between. CDR1 is KGHDR and CDR2 is SFDVKD in the germline V gene. This CDR3 has 15 amino acids. CDR3 sequence reads: CATSDHSDVRGEQYF. CDR3 DNA: TGTGCCACCAGTGATCACTCTGATGTTCGAGGCGAGCAGTACTTC.

The chain employs TRBV28 and TRBJ1-2; 9 nucleotides agree with TRBD1. The CDR3 has 15 amino acids. Germline V gives CDR1 MDHEN, CDR2 SYDVKM. The junction had 11 bases not matched to a gene; V was cut back by 6 bases and J by 6 bases. The CDR3 DNA reads TGTGCCAGCAGCCCCCCCACAGGGGGCATAAATGGCTACACCTTC. As protein: CASSPPTGGINGYTF.

This chain connects TRBV15 to TRBJ1-1; D is ambiguous. Trimming pared 1 base from V and 6 bases from J, leaving 12 bases between. The V gene's germline CDR1 is LNHNV and CDR2 YYDKDF (reference sequence). This CDR3 spans 14 amino acids. For the CDR3, the DNA is TGTGCCACCAGCAGAGGCCGCGAACGCGCTGAAGCTTTCTTT. It codes for CATSRGRERAEAFF.

For the CDR3, the DNA is TGTGCCAGCAGCACGCCCGGGACTGTGAATTCACCCCTCCACTTT. Translation gives CASSTPGTVNSPLHF. The V gene is TRBV6-2 or TRBV6-3, the J gene TRBJ1-6; tentative D call: TRBD1 (5 bases). Trimming left V 6 bases short and J 7 bases short, with 16 bases between. The CDR3 is 15 residues long. In germline, CDR1 is MNHEY, CDR2 SVGEGT.

The chain has TRBV6-5 and TRBJ2-2, with 8 bases lining up with TRBD2. With 8 bases clipped from V and 6 bases from J, the junction kept 8 bases outside the gene matches. Germline CDR1 and CDR2: MNHEY and SVGAGI. This CDR3 spans 14 amino acids. In DNA form, the CDR3 reads TGTGCCAGCCTAAGGAGCGGGAGAGCCGGGGAGCTGTTTTTT. This codes for CASLRSGRAGELFF.

The V and J genes are TRBV4-1 and TRBJ1-5; 8 bases line up with TRBD1. The CDR3 has 15 amino acids. CDR1 and CDR2 from the germline V gene are MGHRA and YSYEKL. Unmatched junction bases numbered 13, after V lost 4 bases and J lost 11 bases. The CDR3: CASSPGQGALGTQHF. DNA for the CDR3: TGCGCCAGCAGCCCTGGACAGGGTGCTCTGGGGACCCAGCATTTT.

The gene calls are TRBV6-1 and TRBJ1-2; D perhaps matches TRBD1 (6 bases). Trimming left V 3 bases short and J 2 bases short, with 13 bases between. CDR1 and CDR2 from the germline V gene are MNHNS and SASEGT. The length of the CDR3 is 15 residues. CDR3 protein: CASSDHQGLNYGYTF. For the CDR3, the DNA is TGTGCCAGCAGTGATCACCAGGGGCTAAACTATGGCTACACCTTC.

In its sample, this clone was seen once. As DNA, the CDR3 is TGCGTCCCTCCGGGGGACATTCAGTACTTC. Amino acids: CVPPGDIQYF. This chain connects TRBV23-1 to TRBJ2-4; D possibly corresponds to TRBD2 (6 bases). TRBV23-1 is known as an ORF, though its function is uncertain. The CDR3 has 10 amino acids.

This chain uses TRBV4-3 with TRBJ2-7; D is possibly TRBD2 (6 bases). Per the germline V gene, CDR1 is LGHNA and CDR2 is YSLEER. V was trimmed by 0 bases and J by 6 bases, leaving 12 bases between them. The CDR3 extends over 14 amino acids. The chain's CDR3 is CASSQEWGRPEQYF. The CDR3 DNA reads as TGCGCCAGCAGCCAAGAATGGGGGAGGCCCGAGCAGTACTTC.

CDR3 in DNA: TGTGCCAGCAGCGCCCAGGGGCCCAATCAGCCCCAGCATTTT. It translates to CASSAQGPNQPQHF. The chain carries TRBV6-6 and TRBJ1-5, with D possibly being TRBD1 (6 bases). The V and J ends lost 6 bases and 3 bases respectively, with 12 bases between them. This CDR3 comprises 14 residues. CDR1 is MNHNY and CDR2 is SVGAGI in the germline V gene (reference sequence).

In its sample, this clone was seen a few times. The chain has TRBV4-1 and TRBJ2-7, with TRBD1 identical over 7 bases. CDR1 and CDR2 (germline): MGHRA, YSYEKL. This CDR3 spans 17 amino acids. With 3 bases clipped from V and 0 bases from J, the junction kept 11 bases outside the gene matches. The CDR3 nucleotides read TGCGCCAGCAGCCAGGAGACCGGGACAGCTCTCTCCTACGAGCAGTACTTC. It translates to CASSQETGTALSYEQYF.

This clone was recorded a few times. The chain has TRBV4-1 and TRBJ1-2, with 10 bases aligning to TRBD1. The CDR3 has 15 residues. Germline CDR1 and CDR2: MGHRA and YSYEKL. The V segment lost 1 base and the J segment 6 bases; nucleotides outside the gene matches: 5. This CDR3 is CASSQGGQGDHGYTF. As DNA, the CDR3 is TGCGCCAGCAGCCAAGGCGGACAGGGGGATCATGGCTACACCTTC.

This chain links TRBV27 with TRBJ1-4, with D possibly TRBD1 on 5 matching bases. Germline loops: CDR1 MNHEY, CDR2 SMNVEV (reference sequence). Trimming pared 0 bases from V and 7 bases from J, leaving 15 bases between. The CDR3 has 16 amino acids. CDR3 sequence: CASSLSGALGGEKLFF. The CDR3 DNA sequence: TGTGCCAGCAGTTTATCAGGGGCCCTGGGCGGTGAAAAACTGTTTTTT.

On this clone itself: This sample also contains other DNA sequences that code for the same CDR3. The chain carries TRBV2 and TRBJ1-4; 9 bases are a match to TRBD1. V shed 6 bases, J shed 8 bases, and the junction held 4 bases outside the gene matches. CDR3 length equals 13 residues. Germline V gives CDR1 SNHLY, CDR2 FYNNEI. The CDR3 is CASRQGALEKLFF. CDR3 nucleotides: TGTGCCAGCAGACAGGGGGCTCTGGAAAAACTGTTTTTT.

The V and J genes are TRBV28 and TRBJ1-5; D is perhaps TRBD1 (5 bases). CDR3 length equals 12 residues. V was cut by 2 bases and J by 11 bases, with 10 bases left in between. Germline V lookup: CDR1 MDHEN, CDR2 SYDVKM. The CDR3 reads CASSLRLGAQHF. The DNA for the CDR3 is TGTGCCAGCAGTTTAAGGTTAGGGGCCCAGCATTTT.

This chain joins TRBV19 and TRBJ1-6; D is undetermined. The length of the CDR3 is 14 residues. Germline assignment: CDR1 LNHDA and CDR2 SQIVND (reference sequence). V was clipped by 6 bases and J by 10 bases, with 16 bases between them. This chain's CDR3 is CASSHNPGGSPLHF. DNA of the CDR3: TGTGCCAGTAGCCACAACCCCGGAGGGTCACCCCTCCACTTT.

The CDR3 sequence: CASSLGQLISGANVLTF. The CDR3 bases are TGTGCCAGCTCGCTAGGACAGCTCATCTCTGGGGCCAACGTCCTGACTTTC. This chain links TRBV18 with TRBJ2-6; D perhaps matches TRBD1 (6 bases). Germline V gene data show CDR1 as KGHSH and CDR2 as LQKENI. V lost 6 bases to trimming and J lost 0 bases, with 15 bases between them. The CDR3 loop spans 17 amino acids.

In nucleotides, the CDR3 is TGTGCCAGTAGTCTCTTGGGACAGGGTCCCTATGGCTACACCTTC. This gives the protein CASSLLGQGPYGYTF. This rearrangement joins TRBV19 to TRBJ1-2; 9 bases agree with TRBD1. The germline gives CDR1 LNHDA, CDR2 SQIVND (reference sequence). The length of the CDR3 is 15 residues. J lost 4 bases, V lost 5 bases, and 8 bases had no gene match.

The J gene is TRBJ1-1, the V gene TRBV28, with D perhaps matching TRBD1 (6 bases). V shed 5 bases and J shed 1 base, with 20 bases lying between them. Germline V gene data show CDR1 as MDHEN and CDR2 as SYDVKM. The CDR3 runs to 17 residues. The CDR3 DNA follows: TGTGCCAGCAGTCCTCCCCATCCACAGGGACAGAACACTGAAGCTTTCTTT. Protein product: CASSPPHPQGQNTEAFF.